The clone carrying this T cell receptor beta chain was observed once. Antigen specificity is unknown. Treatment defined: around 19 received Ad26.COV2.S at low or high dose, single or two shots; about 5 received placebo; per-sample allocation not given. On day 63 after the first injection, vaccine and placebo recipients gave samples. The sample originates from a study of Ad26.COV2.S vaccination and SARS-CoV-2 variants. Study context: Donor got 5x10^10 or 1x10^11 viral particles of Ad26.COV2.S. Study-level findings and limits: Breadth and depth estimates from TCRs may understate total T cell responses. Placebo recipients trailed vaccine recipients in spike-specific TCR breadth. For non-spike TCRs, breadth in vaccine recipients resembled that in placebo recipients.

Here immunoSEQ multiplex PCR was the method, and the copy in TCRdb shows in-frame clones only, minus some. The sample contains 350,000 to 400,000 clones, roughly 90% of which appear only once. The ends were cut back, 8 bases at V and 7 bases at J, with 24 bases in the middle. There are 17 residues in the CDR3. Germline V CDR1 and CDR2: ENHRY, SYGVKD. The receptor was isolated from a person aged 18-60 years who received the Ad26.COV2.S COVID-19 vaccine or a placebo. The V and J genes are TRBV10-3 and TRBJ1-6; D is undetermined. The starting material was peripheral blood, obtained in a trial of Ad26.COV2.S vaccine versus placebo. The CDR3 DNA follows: TGTGCCATCGGGAAAACTGGACCGGCTGTAGAAAATTCACCCCTCCACTTT. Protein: CAIGKTGPAVENSPLHF.